The 27 T cell receptor beta chains reported below all come from one sample, sequenced in a study of T cell repertoires in cytomegalovirus infection. The antigens these receptors bind are not known. TCRdb analysed the reads with MiXCR anew, one entry per CDR3 protein. The sample carries about 220,000 distinct CDR3 sequences, approximately 38% recorded once. This material consisted of CD8+ T cells from cultured PBMCs, taken from culture after CMV antigen stimulation. These TCRs come from a human donor in good health (CMV status not recorded). Some clones in this sample may be carry-over from other donors' samples.

This clonotype has just a few counts. The rearrangement joins TRBV2 to TRBJ1-4; 7 bases match TRBD1. After removal of 5 bases from V and 5 bases from J, the junction contained 14 bases not matched to a gene. The CDR3 loop spans 17 amino acids. Germline CDR1 is SNHLY and CDR2 is FYNNEI. CDR3 DNA: TGTGCCAGCAGTCACAAAATTACAGGGGACCTCAATGAAAAACTGTTTTTT. This encodes CASSHKITGDLNEKLFF.

This clonotype has a count of ten or more. The chain uses TRBV7-8 and TRBJ1-6, with 8 bases lining up with TRBD1. J lost 10 bases, V lost 1 base, and 6 bases had no gene match. The CDR3 is made up of 15 amino acids. CDR1 and CDR2 from the germline V gene are SGHVS and FQNEAQ. CDR3 region: CASSLGTGTRSPLHF. Here the CDR3 DNA reads TGTGCCAGCAGCTTAGGGACAGGGACTAGGTCACCCCTCCACTTT.

In regard to this clonotype: A read error may account for a junction end that differs from germline. V usage is TRBV7-2 and J usage is TRBJ2-7; 8 bases map to TRBD2. The CDR3 extends over 16 amino acids. Germline CDR1 reads SGHTA; CDR2 reads FQGNSA. CDR3 sequence reads: CASSLAPSGHLDEQYF. The CDR3, as DNA: TGTGCAAGCAGCTTAGCCCCTAGCGGGCACCTCGACGAGCAGTACTTC.

This clonotype was detected many times. The rearrangement links TRBV7-6 to TRBJ2-3; 7 bases agree with TRBD2. The germline gives CDR1 SGHVS, CDR2 FNYEAQ. With V trimmed by 6 bases and J by 14 bases, 17 bases remained unmatched. The CDR3 contains 14 residues. CDR3 DNA: TGTGCCAGCAGAGCTCCCTTGCGGGGGACCCGGTGGTATTTT. Encoded protein: CASRAPLRGTRWYF.

This clonotype was recorded many times. The rearrangement joins TRBV11-2 to TRBJ2-7, with 7 bases aligning to TRBD2. The CDR3 extends over 16 amino acids. Germline CDR1 reads SGHAT; CDR2 reads FQNNGV. The V gene end was trimmed by 0 bases and the J gene end by 4 bases; junction bases not matched to a gene: 9. CDR3 amino acids: CASSLDPWAGEYEQYF. The CDR3 DNA sequence: TGTGCCAGCAGCTTAGATCCCTGGGCGGGAGAGTACGAGCAGTACTTC.

This chain connects TRBV7-6 to TRBJ2-3, with D unclear. Germline lookup yields CDR1 SGHVS and CDR2 FNYEAQ. The V gene lost 5 bases and the J gene lost 1 base, with 10 bases spanning the gap. The CDR3 is 14 residues long. This chain's CDR3 is CASSNLTRTDTQYF. The CDR3 DNA is TGTGCCAGCAGCAACCTCACCCGCACAGATACGCAGTATTTT.

The chain combines TRBV13 with TRBJ2-4; 9 positions match TRBD2. Per germline, CDR1 PRHDT and CDR2 FYEKMQ (reference sequence). With V trimmed by 5 bases and J by 7 bases, 6 bases remained unmatched. The CDR3 has 14 residues. The CDR3 sequence is CASSRRGGRNIQYF. The CDR3 DNA sequence: TGTGCCAGCAGCCGGCGGGGGGGGAGGAACATTCAGTACTTC.

Ten or more counts support this clonotype. This chain joins TRBV28 and TRBJ2-1, with D tentatively TRBD1 (6 bases). Looked up from germline, CDR1 is MDHEN and CDR2 is SYDVKM. V lost 2 bases and J 3 bases, leaving 8 bases between the germline ends. This CDR3 spans 14 amino acids. CDR3 residues: CASSLKGDYNEQFF. In DNA, the CDR3 is TGTGCCAGCAGTTTAAAGGGGGACTACAATGAGCAGTTCTTC.

As concerns this clonotype: This sequence may be a read error, since a much larger clone differs from it by one base. The chain has TRBV7-2 and TRBJ2-5, with D possibly matching TRBD1 (5 bases). The V gene lost 1 base and the J gene lost 0 bases, with 9 bases spanning the gap. Germline V CDR1 and CDR2: SGHTA, FQGNSA. This CDR3 has 15 residues. This CDR3 reads CASSLGPGNQETQYF. In nucleotides, the CDR3 is TGTGCCAGCAGCTTAGGGCCAGGGAACCAAGAGACCCAGTACTTC.

This clonotype was counted only a few times. This chain links TRBV11-2 with TRBJ1-2; D unresolved. V was cut by 4 bases and J by 4 bases, with 10 bases left in between. Germline CDR1 SGHAT, CDR2 FQNNGV. This CDR3 region has 13 residues. CDR3 region: CASSSGDFYGYTF. The CDR3 DNA follows: TGTGCCAGCAGCTCAGGAGATTTCTATGGCTACACCTTC.

The rearrangement joins TRBV9 to TRBJ2-1, with a possible D match to TRBD1 (6 bases). The CDR3 loop spans 16 amino acids. V lost 0 bases, J lost 2 bases, and 12 bases lay in between. Per the germline V gene, CDR1 is SGDLS and CDR2 is YYNGEE. As DNA, the CDR3 is TGTGCCAGCAGCGTAGGGGCGACAGGTGCCTACAATGAGCAGTTCTTC. Amino acid sequence: CASSVGATGAYNEQFF.

The chain employs TRBV7-6 and TRBJ2-7, with D unresolved. CDR1 is SGHVS and CDR2 is FNYEAQ in the germline V gene. The length of the CDR3 is 15 residues. Trimming shortened V by 1 base and J by 0 bases, and 10 bases separated the two germline ends. CDR3 amino acids: CASSLGSRSSYEQYF. In DNA, the CDR3 is TGTGCCAGCAGCTTAGGATCTCGGAGCTCCTACGAGCAGTACTTC.

V usage is TRBV28 and J usage is TRBJ1-1, with a tentative D call TRBD1 (5 bases). Trimming pared 2 bases from V and 1 base from J, leaving 14 bases between. Looked up from germline, CDR1 is MDHEN and CDR2 is SYDVKM. This CDR3 is built from 16 residues. This CDR3 is CASSLIPPGQNTEAFF. The CDR3, as DNA: TGTGCCAGCAGTTTAATTCCCCCGGGGCAGAACACTGAAGCTTTCTTT.

CDR3 region: CASSVSGGPLGRGGEQFF. CDR3 nucleotides: TGTGCCAGCAGCGTTAGCGGGGGACCTCTGGGGCGGGGCGGTGAGCAGTTCTTC. The chain uses TRBV9 and TRBJ2-1, with 9 bases lining up with TRBD2. The CDR3 contains 18 residues. V trimming: 2 bases; J trimming: 9 bases; junction bases outside the gene matches: 18. The germline gives CDR1 SGDLS, CDR2 YYNGEE.

V is TRBV25-1 and J is TRBJ2-1; D tentatively reads TRBD1 or TRBD2 (5 bases each). Trimming shortened V by 3 bases and J by 5 bases, and 8 bases separated the two germline ends. CDR3 length: 13 residues. The germline V gene encodes CDR1 MGHDK and CDR2 SYGVNS. The CDR3 is CASSDWGHNEQFF. CDR3 coding DNA: TGTGCCAGCAGTGACTGGGGACACAATGAGCAGTTCTTC.

In this sample, this clonotype turned up a few times. V gene TRBV4-1 combines with J gene TRBJ1-2; the D gene is possibly TRBD1 (6 bases). Germline CDR1 MGHRA, CDR2 YSYEKL. This CDR3 spans 16 amino acids. With 4 bases removed from V and 6 bases from J, the gap between germline ends came to 21 bases. CDR3 nucleotides: TGCGCCAGCAGCCCGCAAAGGGGGACCTCTTCGGATGGCTACACCTTC. Its translation is CASSPQRGTSSDGYTF.

The J gene is TRBJ1-2, the V gene TRBV4-1; D gene unclear. CDR3 length equals 15 residues. Trimming removed 0 bases from V and 13 bases from J, with 21 bases in between. Germline CDR1 reads MGHRA; CDR2 reads YSYEKL. The CDR3 reads CASSQEWVPNLGLTF. In DNA, the CDR3 is TGCGCCAGCAGCCAAGAATGGGTTCCCAATCTGGGCCTCACCTTC.

The rearrangement joins TRBV7-8 to TRBJ2-3; 11 nucleotides line up with TRBD2. Germline assignment: CDR1 SGHVS and CDR2 FQNEAQ. The CDR3 length is 17 residues. With V trimmed by 6 bases and J by 3 bases, 11 bases remained unmatched. The CDR3 DNA follows: TGTGCCAGCAGTTTTTCACCTCGGACTAGCGGGACAGATACGCAGTATTTT. Translated: CASSFSPRTSGTDTQYF.

This clonotype was observed once. The chain is built from TRBV13 and TRBJ2-3; 9 positions match TRBD2. This CDR3 comprises 16 residues. J was trimmed by 4 bases and V by 5 bases; bases with no gene match: 10. The germline CDR1 and CDR2 sequences are PRHDT and FYEKMQ (reference sequence). The CDR3 spells CASSILWGLAPDTQYF. The CDR3 DNA is TGTGCCAGCAGCATCCTATGGGGACTAGCCCCAGATACGCAGTATTTT.

This chain joins TRBV11-2 and TRBJ2-3; TRBD1 aligns across 9 bases. The CDR3 length is 17 residues. Germline loops: CDR1 SGHAT, CDR2 FQNNGV. V lost 0 bases, J lost 4 bases, and 8 bases stayed unmatched. The DNA for the CDR3 is TGTGCCAGCAGCTTAGATCCGGGGACAGGGATGGCAGATACGCAGTATTTT. Translated: CASSLDPGTGMADTQYF.

The V call is TRBV5-1, the J call TRBJ2-3, with unresolved D. V shed 1 base and J shed 4 bases, with 10 bases lying between them. The CDR3 covers 14 residues. Germline V CDR1 and CDR2: SGHRS, YFSETQ. The chain's CDR3 is CASSLSSGPDTQYF. The CDR3 DNA reads as TGCGCCAGCAGCTTGTCAAGTGGCCCAGATACGCAGTATTTT.

The chain combines TRBV27 with TRBJ2-7; TRBD2 is a possible D gene (5 bases). Trimming removed 6 bases from V and 3 bases from J, with 18 bases in between. Germline CDR1 MNHEY, CDR2 SMNVEV (reference sequence). The CDR3 is 15 residues long. In DNA, the CDR3 is TGTGCCAGCAGCCAAGCCCCCCGGGGATTCTACGAGCAGTACTTC. Protein sequence: CASSQAPRGFYEQYF.

The chain couples TRBV29-1 to TRBJ2-7; a possible D gene is TRBD1 (6 bases). Trimming removed 5 bases at V and 8 bases at J, with 10 bases between. Germline V gene lookup returns CDR1 SQVTM and CDR2 ANQGSEA. The CDR3 covers 10 residues. The CDR3 sequence is CSVLQGKQYF. The CDR3 nucleotides are TGCAGCGTTTTACAGGGAAAGCAGTACTTC.

The CDR3, as DNA: TGTGCCAGCAGCTTCCGGGGCGGAGGCACAGATACGCAGTATTTT. Protein product: CASSFRGGGTDTQYF. The chain uses TRBV5-4 and TRBJ2-3; D is perhaps TRBD1 or TRBD2 (5 bases each). The CDR3 contains 15 residues. CDR1 is SGHNT and CDR2 is YYREEE in the germline V gene (reference sequence). V lost 2 bases and J 1 base, leaving 11 bases between the germline ends.

The chain links TRBV7-3 to TRBJ2-3; 12 nucleotides agree with TRBD1. Germline V gene lookup returns CDR1 SGHTA and CDR2 FQGTGA. This CDR3 comprises 15 residues. J gave up 6 bases and V 5 bases, and 6 bases lay outside the gene matches. The CDR3 DNA reads TGTGCCAGCAGCGGCGGGACAGGGGGCTTGGATACGCAGTATTTT. It yields the protein CASSGGTGGLDTQYF.

The chain links TRBV27 to TRBJ2-2; tentatively, D is TRBD1 or TRBD2 (5 bases each). CDR3 length: 15 residues. Trimming cost V 3 bases and J 6 bases, with 14 bases left between them. CDR1 is MNHEY, CDR2 SMNVEV, per germline (reference sequence). Here the CDR3 DNA reads TGTGCCAGCAGTTTTGGGGCCCGGGGATCCGGGGAGCTGTTTTTT. This gives the protein CASSFGARGSGELFF.

Of note for this clonotype: With a much larger clone just one base away, this may be a read error. The chain joins TRBV6-6 to TRBJ2-7, with TRBD2 matching over 7 bases. V gave up 0 bases and J gave up 5 bases; unmatched junction bases: 13. The CDR3 is made up of 17 amino acids. CDR1 is MNHNY and CDR2 is SVGAGI in the germline V gene (reference sequence). The CDR3 coding sequence is TGTGCCAGCAGTTACTCGATTAGCCCCGTAGGGAGGGACGAGCAGTACTTC. It encodes CASSYSISPVGRDEQYF.